Presented here are 24 T cell receptor beta chains from one specimen sequenced in a study of T cells and copy number aberrations in small-cell lung cancer. Clones were sequenced by immunoSEQ multiplex PCR, and TCRdb holds only the in-frame ones, with some missing. The repertoire holds 9,500 to 10,000 clones, with about 80% as singletons. Sequencing was carried out using normal tissue next to the tumor. The origin of the receptors is a man in his sixties with small cell lung cancer.

V and J are TRBV14 and TRBJ2-5; weak D call: TRBD2 (7 bases). Looked up from germline, CDR1 is SGHDN and CDR2 is FVKESK. This CDR3 has 16 residues. V lost 1 base to trimming and J lost 4 bases, with 16 bases between them. CDR3 sequence reads: CASSQARGARLETQYF. The CDR3 DNA sequence: TGTGCCAGCAGCCAAGCTCGGGGGGCTCGGTTAGAGACCCAGTACTTC.

This clone was picked up one time. The genes are TRBV7-8 and TRBJ1-2; no clear D gene. Trimming shortened V by 1 base and J by 7 bases, and 13 bases separated the two germline ends. Germline V gene data show CDR1 as SGHVS and CDR2 as FQNEAQ. There are 14 residues in the CDR3. The chain's CDR3 is CASSLESGLGGYTF. The CDR3, as DNA: TGTGCCAGCAGCTTAGAATCCGGGTTAGGTGGCTACACCTTC.

This clone came up a few times. This chain joins TRBV11-3 and TRBJ2-7, with TRBD2 identical over 10 bases. The CDR3 totals 20 residues. The V segment lost 5 bases and the J segment 0 bases; nucleotides outside the gene matches: 19. Germline values: CDR1 SGHNT, CDR2 YENEEA. CDR3 DNA sequence: TGTGCCAGCAGCCCCCGAGGGGAGGTAGCGGGAGGTACCCTCTCCTACGAGCAGTACTTC. The encoded protein is CASSPRGEVAGGTLSYEQYF.

The chain carries TRBV6-6 and TRBJ2-1, with a tentative D call TRBD2 (6 bases). The CDR3 runs to 15 residues. The V end was cut by 5 bases, the J end by 9 bases, with 20 bases between. The germline CDR1 and CDR2 sequences are MNHNY and SVGAGI (reference sequence). CDR3 DNA sequence: TGTGCCAGCAGTCATGCGCGTGGCGGGAAGGTTGAGCAGTTCTTC. This sequence encodes CASSHARGGKVEQFF.

The gene calls are TRBV6-6 and TRBJ2-7; the match to TRBD2 covers 7 bases. CDR3 length: 13 amino acids. With V trimmed by 10 bases and J by 0 bases, 6 bases remained unmatched. Per germline, CDR1 MNHNY and CDR2 SVGAGI (reference sequence). CDR3 sequence: CAISRGVSYEQYF. The CDR3 DNA follows: TGTGCCATCAGCCGGGGGGTCTCCTACGAGCAGTACTTC.

CDR3 amino acids: CASSYRTRFDEQYF. CDR3 bases: TGTGCCAGCAGCTACCGGACTAGGTTTGACGAGCAGTACTTC. V and J are TRBV7-9 and TRBJ2-7, with 7 positions matching TRBD2. This CDR3 has 14 amino acids. The germline CDR1 and CDR2 sequences are SEHNR and FQNEAQ (reference sequence). V trimming: 4 bases; J trimming: 5 bases; junction bases outside the gene matches: 8. Complete variable domain (other parts from reference TRBV7-9 and TRBJ2-7): DTGVSQNPRHKITKRGQNVTFRCDPISEHNRLYWYRQTLGQGPEFLTYFQNEAQLEKSRLLSDRFSAERPKGSFSTLEIQRTEQGDSAMYLCASSYRTRFDEQYFGPGTRLTVT.

Of note for this clone: A junction end diverges from the germline sequence, so it may reflect a read error. This chain links TRBV28 with TRBJ2-1; D is possibly TRBD1 (6 bases). There are 14 residues in the CDR3. Germline-derived CDR1 and CDR2 are MDHEN and SYDVKM. The CDR3 spells CASGLRQVFNEQFF. For the CDR3, the DNA is TGTGCCAGCGGTTTGAGACAGGTCTTCAATGAGCAGTTCTTC.

The chain employs TRBV9 and TRBJ2-1; D uncertain. The CDR3 totals 12 residues. Germline values: CDR1 SGDLS, CDR2 YYNGEE. With 4 bases removed from V and 4 bases from J, the gap between germline ends came to 6 bases. CDR3 nucleotide sequence: TGTGCCAGCAGCCCGAGATACAATGAGCAGTTCTTC. This gives the protein CASSPRYNEQFF.

This chain links TRBV6-1 with TRBJ2-7; perhaps TRBD2 as D (6 bases). Germline V CDR1 and CDR2: MNHNS, SASEGT. This CDR3 spans 15 amino acids. Trimming left V 4 bases short and J 2 bases short, with 15 bases between. The CDR3 DNA reads TGTGCCAGCAGTGTTAATCCGGAGGGAGCCTACGAGCAGTACTTC. This encodes CASSVNPEGAYEQYF.

This clone was recorded only once. The J gene is TRBJ1-3, the V gene TRBV4-2; D unclear. This CDR3 has 16 residues. V lost 3 bases, J lost 0 bases, and 12 bases lay in between. Per the germline V gene, CDR1 is LGHNA and CDR2 is YNFKEQ. This CDR3 reads CASSQDAGDSGNTIYF. In DNA, the CDR3 is TGTGCCAGCAGCCAGGACGCCGGGGACTCTGGAAACACCATATATTTT.

The chain links TRBV7-9 to TRBJ2-7; the D gene is possibly TRBD1 (6 bases). This CDR3 has 14 residues. V lost 1 base and J lost 0, with 7 bases in between. Germline V gene data show CDR1 as SEHNR and CDR2 as FQNEAQ (reference sequence). The DNA of the CDR3 is TGTGCCAGCAGCTTAGGGACAGCCTCCTACGAGCAGTACTTC. Translating it yields CASSLGTASYEQYF.

The chain joins TRBV7-9 to TRBJ2-3; D is ambiguous. Germline V gene lookup returns CDR1 SEHNR and CDR2 FQNEAQ (reference sequence). This CDR3 comprises 11 residues. Trimming removed 0 bases from V and 5 bases from J, with 0 bases in between. The CDR3 region has the DNA TGTGCCAGCAGCTTAGCAGATACGCAGTATTTT. This encodes CASSLADTQYF.

The chain employs TRBV30 and TRBJ1-5; D remains unclear. Germline CDR1 and CDR2: GTSNPN and SVGIG (reference sequence). This CDR3 has 13 residues. V was cut by 4 bases and J by 0 bases, with 7 bases left in between. This CDR3 is CAWTENSNQPQHF. The DNA for the CDR3 is TGTGCCTGGACGGAAAATAGCAATCAGCCCCAGCATTTT.

The CDR3, as DNA: TGTGCCAGCAGCGTTGGGACAAGCAATAATGAAAAACTGTTTTTT. Translation: CASSVGTSNNEKLFF. This chain connects TRBV11-1 to TRBJ1-4; perhaps TRBD1 as D (6 bases). Germline values: CDR1 SGHAT, CDR2 FQDESV (reference sequence). Trimming cost V 5 bases and J 4 bases, with 14 bases left between them. The CDR3 covers 15 residues. The complete variable domain, with remaining parts taken from reference TRBV11-1 and TRBJ1-4, reads EAEVAQSPRYKITEKSQAVAFWCDPISGHATLYWYRQILGQGPELLVQFQDESVVDDSQLPKDRFSAERLKGVDSTLKIQPAELGDSAMYLCASSVGTSNNEKLFFGSGTQLSVL.

The V gene is TRBV21-1, the J gene TRBJ1-5; the table assigns TRBD1, which was not confirmed against the DNA. TRBV21-1 is annotated as a pseudogene. The CDR3 consists of 16 residues. CDR3 loop: CASSNLWLTGYKPQHF. CDR3 bases: TGTGCCAGCAGCAACTTATGGCTGACAGGGTATAAGCCCCAGCATTTT.

The rearrangement joins TRBV18 to TRBJ2-1; 8 positions agree with TRBD2. The CDR3 length is 14 residues. V was clipped by 2 bases and J by 8 bases; unmatched bases: 5. Germline loops: CDR1 KGHSH, CDR2 LQKENI. In DNA form, the CDR3 reads TGTGCCAGCTCACCAAGTAGCGGGAACGATGAGCAGTTCTTC. This gives the protein CASSPSSGNDEQFF.

The CDR3 coding sequence is TGTGCCAGCAGTCCTCAGACTAGCGAGACGCAGTATTTT. Translation gives CASSPQTSETQYF. V is TRBV27 and J is TRBJ2-3, with 8 bases matching TRBD2. This CDR3 has 13 amino acids. V shed 5 bases, J shed 9 bases, and the junction held 7 bases outside the gene matches. The germline CDR1 and CDR2 sequences are MNHEY and SMNVEV (reference sequence).

This chain links TRBV29-1 with TRBJ2-2, with 11 bases lining up with TRBD1. With 6 bases clipped from V and 7 bases from J, the junction kept 7 bases outside the gene matches. The CDR3 spans 14 residues. Per the germline V gene, CDR1 is SQVTM and CDR2 is ANQGSEA. The CDR3 DNA sequence: TGCAGCGTAAGGACAGGGGGCGCTGGCGGGGAGCTGTTTTTT. It translates to CSVRTGGAGGELFF.

This chain uses TRBV7-2 with TRBJ2-7, with 7 bases identical to TRBD1. The CDR3 consists of 13 residues. The trim removed 3 bases at V and 4 bases at J, leaving 3 bases unmatched. CDR1 is SGHTA and CDR2 is FQGNSA in the germline V gene. The CDR3: CASSLGQLYEQYF. The CDR3 coding sequence is TGTGCCAGCAGCTTGGGACAGCTTTACGAGCAGTACTTC.

This clone has only a few counts. The chain has TRBV30 and TRBJ1-1; D is uncertain. V gave up 5 bases and J gave up 3 bases, with 7 bases separating them. The CDR3 length is 11 residues. The germline V gene encodes CDR1 GTSNPN and CDR2 SVGIG (reference sequence). CDR3 sequence: CAWGLYTEAFF. In DNA, the CDR3 is TGTGCCTGGGGCCTTTACACTGAAGCTTTCTTT.

The chain carries TRBV5-6 and TRBJ1-3; D is uncertain. Trimming took off 4 bases at V and 4 bases at J, with 12 bases between the two ends. Germline V gene sequence: CDR1 SGHDT, CDR2 YYEEEE. This CDR3 has 14 residues. The CDR3 is CASSRKWRGNTIYF. The CDR3 nucleotides are TGTGCCAGCAGCCGCAAGTGGCGGGGAAACACCATATATTTT.

This sequence joins TRBV7-9 and TRBJ1-2; D ambiguous. The CDR3 length is 12 residues. V was cut by 1 base and J by 4 bases, with 4 bases left in between. Looked up from germline, CDR1 is SEHNR and CDR2 is FQNEAQ (reference sequence). The CDR3 reads CASSLGPYGYTF. CDR3 coding DNA: TGTGCCAGCAGCTTAGGCCCCTATGGCTACACCTTC. Drawing the rest from reference TRBV7-9 and TRBJ1-2, the complete variable domain is DTGVSQNPRHKITKRGQNVTFRCDPISEHNRLYWYRQTLGQGPEFLTYFQNEAQLEKSRLLSDRFSAERPKGSFSTLEIQRTEQGDSAMYLCASSLGPYGYTFGSGTRLTVV.

This clone was seen more than once but under ten times. The gene calls are TRBV6-6 and TRBJ2-7; D remains unclear. CDR3 size: 13 residues. The V end was cut by 2 bases, the J end by 1 base, with 6 bases between. Germline V gene sequence: CDR1 MNHNY, CDR2 SVGAGI (reference sequence). This chain's CDR3 is CASSYAVSYEQYF. CDR3 in DNA: TGTGCCAGCAGTTACGCGGTTTCCTACGAGCAGTACTTC.

The chain joins TRBV7-2 to TRBJ2-1, with D uncertain. V was trimmed by 11 bases and J by 10 bases, leaving 18 bases between them. The germline CDR1 and CDR2 sequences are SGHTA and FQGNSA. This CDR3 is built from 12 residues. The CDR3 loop is CASRTGFGEQFF. CDR3 DNA sequence: TGTGCCTCACGGACCGGGTTCGGGGAGCAGTTCTTC.